The 21 T cell receptor beta chains below come from one sample, sequenced in a study of cytomegalovirus exposure and HLA in healthy donors. Amplification used 60 Vbeta primers and 13 Jbeta primers. TCRdb's table, derived via immunoSEQ multiplex PCR, lists solely in-frame clones and lacks some. In the table there are around 100,000 clones, roughly 85% of which are singletons. Source material: PBMCs. Receptor source: a man aged 25 to 45 in good health and CMV-seropositive.

The chain is built from TRBV18 and TRBJ2-6, with D possibly being TRBD1 (6 bases). Germline CDR1 reads KGHSH; CDR2 reads LQKENI. CDR3 length: 16 amino acids. V was cut by 5 bases and J by 2 bases, with 13 bases left in between. As DNA, the CDR3 is TGTGCCAGCTCATCAAGCAGGGGAGCTGGGGCCAACGTCCTGACTTTC. It yields the protein CASSSSRGAGANVLTF.

V gene TRBV5-1 combines with J gene TRBJ1-3, with D perhaps matching TRBD1 (6 bases). Trimming took 3 bases from V and 3 from J, leaving 13 bases between them. Looked up from germline, CDR1 is SGHRS and CDR2 is YFSETQ. The CDR3 covers 15 residues. CDR3: CASSSFQGNGNTIYF. In DNA form, the CDR3 reads TGCGCCAGCAGCTCCTTCCAGGGGAATGGAAACACCATATATTTT.

V gene TRBV6-1 combines with J gene TRBJ2-3; 9 bases line up with TRBD1. Germline V gene sequence: CDR1 MNHNS, CDR2 SASEGT. Trimming took 4 bases from V and 3 from J; bases not matched to a gene: 5. The CDR3 runs to 15 residues. CDR3 protein: CASSGTGVLTDTQYF. Here the CDR3 DNA reads TGTGCCAGCAGTGGGACAGGGGTTTTGACAGATACGCAGTATTTT.

The genes are TRBV7-8 and TRBJ2-7, with D possibly matching TRBD1 (6 bases). V lost 6 bases and J lost 1, with 16 bases in between. The CDR3 is made up of 15 amino acids. Germline CDR1 SGHVS, CDR2 FQNEAQ. The CDR3 reads CASRPHQGPSYEQYV. CDR3 DNA sequence: TGTGCCAGCAGACCTCACCAGGGGCCTTCCTACGAGCAGTACGTC.

J is TRBJ2-3 and V is TRBV15, with TRBD1 as a possible D gene (5 bases). The germline V and J ends were trimmed by 1 base and 2 bases, with 10 bases remaining between them. Germline CDR1 reads LNHNV; CDR2 reads YYDKDF (reference sequence). This CDR3 region has 15 residues. In DNA form, the CDR3 reads TGTGCCACCAGCAGAGGGACACATATCACAGATACGCAGTATTTT. Its translation is CATSRGTHITDTQYF.

The rearrangement joins TRBV7-6 to TRBJ2-5, with D possibly matching TRBD2 (5 bases). Germline V gene lookup returns CDR1 SGHVS and CDR2 FNYEAQ. Trimming stripped 4 bases from V and 2 bases from J, with 20 bases between. The CDR3 is 17 amino acids. CDR3 in amino acids: CASSSSLGSSLQETQYF. In nucleotides, the CDR3 is TGTGCCAGCAGCTCGAGCTTGGGGTCTAGCCTACAAGAGACCCAGTACTTC. The full variable domain, its missing parts supplied by reference TRBV7-6 and TRBJ2-5, is GAGVSQSPRYKVTKRGQDVALRCDPISGHVSLYWYRQALGQGPEFLTYFNYEAQQDKSGLPNDRFSAERPEGSISTLTIQRTEQRDSAMYRCASSSSLGSSLQETQYFGPGTRLLVL.

The chain has TRBV2 and TRBJ2-1; 9 nucleotides line up with TRBD2. The germline V gene has CDR1 SNHLY and CDR2 FYNNEI. V shed 7 bases and J 2 bases; nucleotides not matched to a gene: 6. The CDR3 has 15 residues. CDR3 bases: TGTGCCAGCACCAACGGACTAGCGCCCTACAATGAGCAGTTCTTC. This codes for CASTNGLAPYNEQFF. The whole variable domain, filled in from reference TRBV2 and TRBJ2-1, reads EPEVTQTPSHQVTQMGQEVILRCVPISNHLYFYWYRQILGQKVEFLVSFYNNEISEKSEIFDDQFSVERPDGSNFTLKIRSTKLEDSAMYFCASTNGLAPYNEQFFGPGTRLTVL.

This rearrangement joins TRBV2 to TRBJ2-2, with D possibly TRBD1 on 6 matching bases. CDR1 is SNHLY and CDR2 is FYNNEI in the germline V gene. V was cut by 7 bases and J by 2 bases, with 14 bases left in between. This CDR3 is built from 15 residues. This chain's CDR3 is CASNGQSVNTGELFF. CDR3 nucleotides: TGTGCCAGCAATGGACAGTCGGTAAACACCGGGGAGCTGTTTTTT.

CDR3 loop: CASSTGQRPEAFF. CDR3 nucleotides: TGTGCCAGTAGTACAGGACAGAGACCAGAAGCTTTCTTT. The chain employs TRBV19 and TRBJ1-1; tentative D call: TRBD1 (6 bases). V shed 4 bases and J shed 8 bases, with 14 bases lying between them. The germline gives CDR1 LNHDA, CDR2 SQIVND (reference sequence). The CDR3 spans 13 residues.

The chain recombines TRBV6-1 with TRBJ2-2; no clear D. The CDR3 length is 13 residues. V gave up 4 bases and J gave up 4 bases, with 7 bases separating them. Germline-derived CDR1 and CDR2 are MNHNS and SASEGT. CDR3 loop: CASSVMATGELFF. In DNA form, the CDR3 reads TGTGCCAGCAGTGTAATGGCCACCGGGGAGCTGTTTTTT.

The chain carries TRBV15 and TRBJ1-1, with a tentative D call TRBD1 (5 bases). CDR3 length equals 14 residues. Looked up from germline, CDR1 is LNHNV and CDR2 is YYDKDF (reference sequence). V shed 6 bases and J shed 3 bases, with 14 bases lying between them. CDR3 DNA sequence: TGTGCCACCAGTAGGACGACAGATTACACTGAAGCTTTCTTT. Protein: CATSRTTDYTEAFF.

The chain has TRBV7-4 and TRBJ1-2, with no clear D. Trimming took 0 bases from V and 8 from J, leaving 10 bases between them. The CDR3 runs 13 residues. CDR1 is SGHVT and CDR2 is SQSDAQ in the germline V gene. The chain's CDR3 is CASSLAGEYGYTF. The CDR3 nucleotides read TGTGCCAGCAGCTTAGCCGGGGAGTACGGCTACACCTTC.

This chain uses TRBV7-8 with TRBJ2-1; the match to TRBD2 covers 7 bases. V was pared by 1 base and J by 2 bases, with 8 bases of the junction left unmatched. This CDR3 is built from 17 residues. Germline CDR1 reads SGHVS; CDR2 reads FQNEAQ. The CDR3 bases are TGTGCCAGCAGCTTAGAAGTCGGGGGGACCGCCTACAATGAGCAGTTCTTC. This translates into CASSLEVGGTAYNEQFF.

This clone was observed once. This chain connects TRBV10-1 to TRBJ2-3; 11 bases are a match to TRBD2. V trimming: 4 bases; J trimming: 14 bases; junction bases outside the gene matches: 8. The CDR3 runs 13 residues. Germline values: CDR1 WNHNN, CDR2 SYGVQD (reference sequence). CDR3: CASSGQASGGSYF. The DNA of the CDR3 is TGCGCCAGCAGTGGCCAAGCTAGCGGGGGGTCGTATTTT.

The rearrangement uses TRBV6-1 and TRBJ2-7; 11 bases align to TRBD1. This CDR3 region has 14 residues. Germline V lookup: CDR1 MNHNS, CDR2 SASEGT. V lost 7 bases to trimming and J lost 7 bases; unmatched junction nucleotides: 9. CDR3 sequence reads: CASTPWDRGGEQYF. CDR3 bases: TGTGCCAGCACTCCCTGGGACAGGGGGGGAGAGCAGTACTTC.

This rearrangement joins TRBV11-2 to TRBJ1-4, with 9 bases lining up with TRBD1. Germline V CDR1 and CDR2: SGHAT, FQNNGV. This CDR3 has 15 amino acids. Unmatched junction bases numbered 9, after V lost 5 bases and J lost 8 bases. The CDR3 protein is CASSRRGQGVEKLFF. CDR3 DNA: TGTGCCAGCAGCCGCCGGGGACAGGGAGTCGAAAAACTGTTTTTT. Full variable domain (outside the CDR3, taken from reference TRBV11-2 and TRBJ1-4): EAGVAQSPRYKIIEKRQSVAFWCNPISGHATLYWYQQILGQGPKLLIQFQNNGVVDDSQLPKDRFSAERLKGVDSTLKIQPAKLEDSAVYLCASSRRGQGVEKLFFGSGTQLSVL.

The rearrangement links TRBV15 to TRBJ1-4; 8 bases agree with TRBD1. V lost 3 bases and J lost 14; bases outside the gene matches: 11. The CDR3 has 14 amino acids. CDR1 is LNHNV, CDR2 YYDKDF, per germline (reference sequence). The CDR3 sequence: CATSSRTGGPNLFF. The CDR3 DNA follows: TGTGCCACCAGCAGCCGAACAGGGGGTCCGAATCTGTTTTTT.

The rearrangement joins TRBV27 to TRBJ1-5, with TRBD1 matching over 7 bases. This CDR3 spans 17 amino acids. Germline V gene sequence: CDR1 MNHEY, CDR2 SMNVEV (reference sequence). J gave up 4 bases and V 5 bases, and 14 bases lay outside the gene matches. Here the CDR3 DNA reads TGTGCCAGCAGTCCACTTTTCTGGACAGGAGATAATCAGCCCCAGCATTTT. The encoded protein is CASSPLFWTGDNQPQHF.

The V gene is TRBV7-2, the J gene TRBJ2-1; D remains unclear. Trimming pared 1 base from V and 4 bases from J, leaving 5 bases between. The CDR3 loop spans 13 amino acids. Per germline, CDR1 SGHTA and CDR2 FQGNSA. In DNA, the CDR3 is TGTGCCAGCAGCTTAGACAGATACAATGAGCAGTTCTTC. It yields the protein CASSLDRYNEQFF.

The chain combines TRBV6-5 with TRBJ1-3; D remains unclear. Trimming removed 2 bases from V and 2 bases from J, with 10 bases in between. The CDR3 extends over 15 amino acids. Germline V lookup: CDR1 MNHEY, CDR2 SVGAGI. In DNA, the CDR3 is TGTGCCAGCAGTTACGGAAGGAGACCTGGAAACACCATATATTTT. Its protein is CASSYGRRPGNTIYF.

The chain recombines TRBV6-1 with TRBJ1-2; D is unclear. The germline V gene encodes CDR1 MNHNS and CDR2 SASEGT. The length of the CDR3 is 14 residues. V gave up 9 bases and J gave up 3 bases, with 17 bases separating them. The CDR3: CASTLLVRDYGYTF. The CDR3 DNA is TGTGCCAGTACCCTCCTGGTGAGGGACTATGGCTACACCTTC.